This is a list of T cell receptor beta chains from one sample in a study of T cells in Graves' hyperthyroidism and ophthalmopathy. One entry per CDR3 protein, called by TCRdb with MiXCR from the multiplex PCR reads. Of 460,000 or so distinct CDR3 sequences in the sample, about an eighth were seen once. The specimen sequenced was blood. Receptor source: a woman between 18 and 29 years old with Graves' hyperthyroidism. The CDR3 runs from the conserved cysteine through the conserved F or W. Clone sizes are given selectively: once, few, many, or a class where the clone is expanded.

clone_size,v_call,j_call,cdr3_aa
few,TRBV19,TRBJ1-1,CASSIDVGNTEAFF
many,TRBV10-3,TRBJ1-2,CASTPGQGIDGYTF
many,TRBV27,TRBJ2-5,CASSLGPFPPQETQYF
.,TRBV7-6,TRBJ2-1,CASSLARGLAGEVSYNEQFF
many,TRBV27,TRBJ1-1,CASSPYRGAPNTEAFF
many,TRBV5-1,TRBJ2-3,CASSLRGDTDTQYF
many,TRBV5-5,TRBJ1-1,CASSPEWGAAAFF
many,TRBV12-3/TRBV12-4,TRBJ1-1,CASSFLGGAFF
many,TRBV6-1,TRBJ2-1,CASSIGTGRYNEQFF
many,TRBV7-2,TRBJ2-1,CASSRTGMPLNEQFF
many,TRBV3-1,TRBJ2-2,CASSQVWGWNTGELFF
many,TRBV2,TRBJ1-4,CASTRDGEKLFF
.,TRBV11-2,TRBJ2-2,CASSTYRGLDGELFF
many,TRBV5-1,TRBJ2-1,CASSLFGGSINEQFF
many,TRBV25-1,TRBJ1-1,CASSVQGPPNTEAFF
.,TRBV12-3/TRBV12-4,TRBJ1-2,CASRPTGEYGYTF
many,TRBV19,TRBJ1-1,CASSKGDSNTEAFF
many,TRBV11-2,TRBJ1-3,CASSLSPRRAISGNTIYF
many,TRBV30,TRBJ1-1,CAWRTGKNTEAFF
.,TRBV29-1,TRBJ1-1,CSVERGPTGGNFNPAAFF
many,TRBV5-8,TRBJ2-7,CASSLEGTSSYEQYF
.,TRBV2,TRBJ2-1,CASSEGTLAGADNEQFF
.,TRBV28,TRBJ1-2,CASSFPGQNNYGYTF
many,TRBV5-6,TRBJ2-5,CASSLNPGGQETQYF
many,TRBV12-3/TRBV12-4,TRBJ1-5,CASSLVRGLNQPQHF
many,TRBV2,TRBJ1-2,CASSVPDGALLGYTF
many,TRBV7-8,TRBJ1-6,CASSPERDNNSPLHF
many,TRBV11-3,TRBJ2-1,CASSLVASTDEQFF
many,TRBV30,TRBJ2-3,CAWSTQGTSTDTQYF
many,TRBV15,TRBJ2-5,CATSRTRDPGQETQYF
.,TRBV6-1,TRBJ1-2,CASSEGVGSGGPYGYTF
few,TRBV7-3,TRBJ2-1,CASSLTWGEQFF
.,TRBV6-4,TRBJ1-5,CASSDSTGDSNQPQHF
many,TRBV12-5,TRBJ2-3,CASGPTGWREGPQDTQYF
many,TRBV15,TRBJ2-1,CATSRDRFADEQFF
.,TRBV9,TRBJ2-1,CASSVEGPPDEQFF
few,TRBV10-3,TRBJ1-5,CATRIQGTGQPQHF
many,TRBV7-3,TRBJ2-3,CASAIAGGTNTQYF
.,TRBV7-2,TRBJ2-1,CASSLIRRPHNEQFF
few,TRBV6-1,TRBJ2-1,CASSDFLVSSGYNEQFF
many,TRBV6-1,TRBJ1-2,CASSGRDTGRGYTF